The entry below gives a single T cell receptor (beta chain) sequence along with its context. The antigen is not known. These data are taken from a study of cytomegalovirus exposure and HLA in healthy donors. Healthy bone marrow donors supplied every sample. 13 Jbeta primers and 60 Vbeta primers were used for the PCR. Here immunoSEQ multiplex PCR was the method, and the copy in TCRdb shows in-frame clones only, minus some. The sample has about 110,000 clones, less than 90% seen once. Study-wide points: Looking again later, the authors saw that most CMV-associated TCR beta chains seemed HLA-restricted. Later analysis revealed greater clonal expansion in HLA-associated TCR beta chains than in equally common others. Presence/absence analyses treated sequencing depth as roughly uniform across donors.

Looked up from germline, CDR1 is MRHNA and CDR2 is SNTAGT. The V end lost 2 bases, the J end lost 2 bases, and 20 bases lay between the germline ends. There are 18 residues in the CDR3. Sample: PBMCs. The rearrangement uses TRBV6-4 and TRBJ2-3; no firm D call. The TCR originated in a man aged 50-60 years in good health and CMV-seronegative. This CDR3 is CASSDPWAGINSTDTQYF. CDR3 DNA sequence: TGTGCCAGCAGTGACCCCTGGGCCGGAATTAACTCCACAGATACGCAGTATTTT.